This T cell receptor (beta chain) is drawn from a study of OX40 agonist ivuxolimab in advanced cancers. Study-level findings and limits: Among the lowest levels of clonal expansion were found in partial responders at 0.1-3.0 mg/kg. Nonresponders included some who also had low normalized T-cell clonal expansion.

Repertoires were generated with immunoSEQ multiplex PCR, while TCRdb's copy carries only in-frame clones and drops some. The sample has tens of thousands of clones; about 90% are singletons. CDR1 is KGHSH and CDR2 is LQKENI in the germline V gene. V was clipped by 2 bases and J by 6 bases, with 8 bases between them. The CDR3 length is 14 residues. This clone was seen a single time. Its antigen is unidentified. The sample in question was CD4+ or CD8+ T cells sorted from blood, obtained in a trial of the OX40 agonist ivuxolimab. This chain joins TRBV18 and TRBJ1-6; D not certain. This TCR was recovered from an adult with an advanced solid tumor such as melanoma, head and neck, liver or kidney cancer. CDR3 nucleotide sequence: TGTGCCAGCTCACCAGAGTCTTCTAATTCACCCCTCCACTTT. Translated: CASSPESSNSPLHF.